This T cell receptor (beta chain) was sequenced in a study of blood T cell repertoires in COVID-19. As handled by the study authors: Estimation of nucleated cell counts was performed using reference gene primer amplification. Here immunoSEQ multiplex PCR was the method, and the copy in TCRdb shows in-frame clones only, minus some. V and J calls and clone size are as listed in that table; D and trimming were resolved from the DNA. The data contain roughly 230,000 clones, approximately 80% of them seen just once; the ten biggest clones take up around 6.4%. Material for sequencing was peripheral blood. This TCR came from a woman aged 55-69 years with active or convalescent COVID-19.

CDR3 coding DNA: TGTGCCAGCAGCCCGGGACAGGGAACGAACACCGGGGAGCTGTTTTTT. This encodes CASSPGQGTNTGELFF. V and J are TRBV6-6 and TRBJ2-2, with TRBD1 matching 9 bases. The length of the CDR3 is 16 residues. Germline V gene lookup returns CDR1 MNHNY and CDR2 SVGAGI (reference sequence). After removal of 6 bases from V and 0 bases from J, the junction contained 5 bases not matched to a gene.